A selection of T cell receptor beta chains follows, all from one sample in a study of blood T cell repertoires in COVID-19. The table came from immunoSEQ multiplex PCR; TCRdb's copy has only in-frame clones and leaves some out. The top ten hold about 0.95% of the sample, which has 160,000 or so clones, about 85% seen once. The sample taken for sequencing was peripheral blood. The receptor set was obtained from a man aged 40-49 years with acute or convalescent COVID-19. Both conserved end residues are part of each CDR3. A D gene is named only where the DNA matches it firmly. Clone sizes are given selectively: once, few, many, or a class where the clone is expanded.

v_call,j_call,d_call,clone_size,cdr3_aa,cdr3_nt
TRBV5-4,TRBJ1-2,-,once,CASSVSGSGLRGYTF,TGTGCCAGCAGCGTGTCTGGTTCCGGACTGAGGGGCTACACCTTC
TRBV5-1,TRBJ2-1,-,-,CASSLNSNANNEQFF,TGCGCCAGCAGCTTGAACTCCAACGCCAACAATGAGCAGTTCTTC
TRBV9,TRBJ2-2,-,few,CASSVSTSTYANTGELFF,TGTGCCAGCAGCGTATCGACATCCACTTACGCGAACACCGGGGAGCTGTTTTTT
TRBV28,TRBJ1-1,TRBD1,-,CASSPRQGMNTEAFF,TGTGCCAGCAGTCCACGACAGGGGATGAACACTGAAGCTTTCTTT
TRBV12-3/TRBV12-4,TRBJ1-2,-,-,CASTADRNYGYTF,TGTGCCAGCACCGCGGACAGAAACTATGGCTACACCTTC
TRBV5-6,TRBJ2-7,-,once,CASSLLGRGRVDEQYF,TGTGCCAGCAGCCTCCTGGGGCGGGGCAGGGTGGACGAGCAGTACTTC
TRBV18,TRBJ1-5,-,-,CASSPQEQHNQPQHF,TGTGCCAGCTCACCACAAGAACAGCACAATCAGCCCCAGCATTTT
TRBV9,TRBJ2-5,-,-,CASSVSGSETQYF,TGTGCCAGCAGCGTGAGCGGGTCGGAGACCCAGTACTTC
TRBV4-1,TRBJ1-4,TRBD1,once,CASSQESGGLRGEKLFF,TGCGCCAGCAGCCAGGAATCAGGGGGCCTCCGAGGTGAAAAACTGTTTTTT
TRBV7-9,TRBJ1-4,-,-,CASSFSSGINEKLFF,TGTGCCAGCAGCTTCTCGTCAGGGATTAATGAAAAACTGTTTTTT
TRBV3-1/TRBV3-2,TRBJ2-7,TRBD1,-,CASSQDGDRGNSYEQYF,TGTGCCAGCAGCCAAGATGGGGACAGGGGGAACTCCTACGAGCAGTACTTC
TRBV10-3,TRBJ2-3,TRBD2,-,CAISIASGEYTQYF,TGTGCCATCAGTATCGCTAGCGGGGAGTATACGCAGTATTTT
TRBV5-4,TRBJ1-1,TRBD1,few,CASSTNRGRTEAFF,TGTGCCAGCAGCACCAACAGGGGGCGAACTGAAGCTTTCTTT